The 20 T cell receptor beta chains below all came from one sample that was sequenced in a study of CD8 T cells in ankylosing spondylitis. TCRdb processed the 5' RACE reads anew with MiXCR; each CDR3 protein has one entry. The sample has around 150,000 distinct CDR3 sequences; roughly 10% are singletons. Source material: blood, either unsorted or a sorted T cell fraction (not recorded which). These receptor sequences come from a female donor with ankylosing spondylitis or in good health (not recorded which).

This clonotype was counted at least ten times. The chain couples TRBV5-5 to TRBJ1-4, with 7 bases lining up with TRBD1. CDR3 size: 15 residues. The germline CDR1 and CDR2 sequences are SGHKS and YYEKEE (reference sequence). V lost 6 bases, J lost 8 bases, and 13 bases stayed unmatched. CDR3 loop: CASTFRGPQGEKLFF. In DNA, the CDR3 is TGTGCCAGCACCTTTAGGGGGCCGCAGGGGGAAAAACTGTTTTTT.

This clonotype was picked up one time. A clone one base away is much larger, so this may be a read error. The chain carries TRBV5-1 and TRBJ2-5, with D maybe TRBD1 (6 bases). V lost 4 bases and J 4 bases, leaving 20 bases between the germline ends. CDR1 is SGHRS, CDR2 YFSETQ, per germline. The CDR3 totals 16 residues. For the CDR3, the DNA is TGCGCCAGCAGCCCGGAACAGGGTATCAAAAGAGAGACCCAGTACTTC. It yields the protein CASSPEQGIKRETQYF.

This clonotype occurred many times. The CDR3 here is CSARSPEAFF. Here the CDR3 DNA reads TGCAGTGCTAGAAGCCCCGAAGCTTTCTTT. V usage is TRBV20-1 and J usage is TRBJ1-1; D gene ambiguous. The CDR3 has 10 amino acids. The germline gives CDR1 DFQATT, CDR2 SNEGSKA (reference sequence). The V end lost 2 bases, the J end lost 8 bases, and 6 bases lay between the germline ends.

This clonotype was picked up many times. The V call is TRBV12-3 or TRBV12-4, the J call TRBJ1-2; D gene uncertain. This CDR3 spans 15 amino acids. V gave up 6 bases and J gave up 1 base, with 15 bases separating them. The CDR3 nucleotides are TGTGCCAGCAGCCGAACGGTTCTCATTAACTATGGCTACACCTTC. Translated: CASSRTVLINYGYTF.

Of note for this clonotype: This sequence may be a read error, since a much larger clone differs from it by one base. V and J are TRBV20-1 and TRBJ2-5; D is possibly TRBD1 (7 bases). CDR1 is DFQATT, CDR2 SNEGSKA, per germline (reference sequence). The V end was cut by 0 bases, the J end by 3 bases, with 14 bases between. CDR3 length: 15 amino acids. CDR3 bases: TGCAGTGCTAGAGAGGCAGGGGGGTTAAAAGAGACCCAGTACTTC. It is translated as CSAREAGGLKETQYF.

This clonotype was counted many times. The J gene is TRBJ2-3, the V gene TRBV12-3 or TRBV12-4; tentative D call: TRBD2 (5 bases). The CDR3 runs 12 residues. V shed 6 bases and J shed 5 bases, with 9 bases lying between them. In DNA, the CDR3 is TGTGCCAGCAGCCTCCGGGGAGATACGCAGTATTTT. It encodes CASSLRGDTQYF.

A few counts support this clonotype. J is TRBJ2-3 and V is TRBV20-1; D gene unclear. V was pared by 0 bases and J by 5 bases, with 6 bases between. Germline CDR1 DFQATT, CDR2 SNEGSKA (reference sequence). CDR3 size: 12 residues. The CDR3 DNA reads as TGCAGTGCTAGAGATTGGGGAGATACGCAGTATTTT. Protein product: CSARDWGDTQYF.

This clonotype was recorded at least ten times. V usage is TRBV5-6 and J usage is TRBJ2-5; no clear D gene. Between the trimmed V and J ends, which lost 2 bases and 5 bases, there was a span of 13 bases. Germline CDR1 and CDR2: SGHDT and YYEEEE. The CDR3 is 14 amino acids. The CDR3 here is CASSFGPDGETQYF. The DNA for the CDR3 is TGTGCCAGCAGCTTTGGGCCCGACGGGGAGACCCAGTACTTC.

The chain couples TRBV25-1 to TRBJ2-2, with D uncertain. There are 14 residues in the CDR3. V was pared by 10 bases and J by 6 bases, with 18 bases between. Germline CDR1 and CDR2: MGHDK and SYGVNS. CDR3 protein: CAMGPWQLPGELFF. In DNA form, the CDR3 reads TGTGCCATGGGCCCCTGGCAGCTCCCCGGGGAGCTGTTTTTT.

This clonotype was observed many times. This sequence joins TRBV28 and TRBJ2-1; 14 bases line up with TRBD2. Germline V CDR1 and CDR2: MDHEN, SYDVKM. The CDR3 sequence is 15 residues long. V trimming: 5 bases; J trimming: 8 bases; junction bases outside the gene matches: 5. CDR3 loop: CASSGLAGGGHEQFF. The CDR3 nucleotides read TGTGCCAGCAGTGGACTAGCGGGGGGCGGCCATGAGCAGTTCTTC.

Worth noting for this clonotype: Mismatch with germline at one junction end may stem from a read error. In DNA, the CDR3 is TGTGCCAGCAGCCCGCGGAACCAGACCTACAAGCAGTACTTC. It yields the protein CASSPRNQTYKQYF. V is TRBV14 and J is TRBJ2-7, with unresolved D. Germline-derived CDR1 and CDR2 are SGHDN and FVKESK. The CDR3 runs to 14 residues. Supplemented by reference TRBV14 and TRBJ2-7, the full variable domain reads EAGVTQFPSHSVIEKGQTVTLRCDPISGHDNLYWYRRVMGKEIKFLLHFVKESKQDESGMPNNRFLAERTGGTYSTLKVQPAELEDSGVYFCASSPRNQTYKQYFGPGTRLTVT.

This clonotype came up many times. V is TRBV6-5 and J is TRBJ1-1; maybe TRBD1 (5 bases). The CDR3 runs 13 residues. Germline CDR1 MNHEY, CDR2 SVGAGI. The V and J ends lost 2 bases and 5 bases respectively, with 9 bases between them. The CDR3 region has the DNA TGTGCCAGCAGTTACAGGGGAGAGACTGAAGCTTTCTTT. Protein product: CASSYRGETEAFF.

This clonotype was counted at least ten times. The chain joins TRBV20-1 to TRBJ2-1; D is uncertain. Between the trimmed V and J ends, which lost 1 base and 5 bases, there was a span of 6 bases. The CDR3 consists of 12 residues. Germline loops: CDR1 DFQATT, CDR2 SNEGSKA (reference sequence). The CDR3 DNA reads TGCAGTGCTAGAGTTCCCGACAATGAGCAGTTCTTC. This codes for CSARVPDNEQFF.

This clonotype was observed a handful of times. A read error may be the cause here, since a much bigger clone is one base away. The chain recombines TRBV7-2 with TRBJ1-2; D is unclear. Per germline, CDR1 SGHTA and CDR2 FQGNSA. This CDR3 contains 13 residues. Written as DNA, the CDR3 is TGTGCCAGCAGCTTAATGGATTCCTATGGCGACACCTTC. Translation: CASSLMDSYGDTF.

This clonotype was counted at least ten times. The CDR3 spells CASSPHHGQGRWYGYTF. For the CDR3, the DNA is TGTGCCAGCAGTCCCCACCATGGACAGGGTCGATGGTATGGCTACACCTTC. The chain recombines TRBV28 with TRBJ1-2; the match to TRBD1 covers 8 bases. Trimming removed 5 bases from V and 5 bases from J; junction bases left unmatched: 16. Per germline, CDR1 MDHEN and CDR2 SYDVKM. There are 17 residues in the CDR3.

This clonotype was found many times. The chain links TRBV7-9 to TRBJ2-5; D possibly corresponds to TRBD1 (5 bases). Trimming took 5 bases from V and 1 from J, leaving 11 bases between them. Germline values: CDR1 SEHNR, CDR2 FQNEAQ (reference sequence). This CDR3 is 14 amino acids long. This CDR3 is CASSEGTGQETQYF. As DNA, the CDR3 is TGTGCCAGCAGCGAAGGCACAGGCCAAGAGACCCAGTACTTC.

This clonotype was detected ten times or more. The genes are TRBV29-1 and TRBJ1-1, with D possibly being TRBD1 (6 bases). Germline CDR1 is SQVTM and CDR2 is ANQGSEA. This CDR3 is built from 11 residues. With 4 bases removed from V and 4 bases from J, the gap between germline ends came to 7 bases. DNA of the CDR3: TGCAGCGTTGCGGGGGCCACTGAAGCTTTCTTT. Residues: CSVAGATEAFF.

This clonotype appeared many times. This rearrangement joins TRBV20-1 to TRBJ1-1; D ambiguous. V dropped 0 bases and J dropped 1 base, with 3 bases sitting between them. This CDR3 has 12 residues. Germline loops: CDR1 DFQATT, CDR2 SNEGSKA (reference sequence). The CDR3 DNA is TGCAGTGCTAGAGATTGGAACACTGAAGCTTTCTTT. The encoded protein is CSARDWNTEAFF.

This clonotype was seen many times. The chain joins TRBV7-9 to TRBJ1-5; D not certain. Trimming removed 4 bases from V and 3 bases from J, with 13 bases in between. This CDR3 is built from 15 residues. Germline CDR1 and CDR2: SEHNR and FQNEAQ (reference sequence). This chain's CDR3 is CASSSSSGDNQPQHF. The CDR3 nucleotides are TGTGCCAGCAGCTCGTCGTCAGGTGACAATCAGCCCCAGCATTTT.

This clonotype came up many times. V gene TRBV2 combines with J gene TRBJ2-1, with D unclear. The germline gives CDR1 SNHLY, CDR2 FYNNEI. Trimming removed 6 bases from V and 11 bases from J, with 11 bases in between. The CDR3 loop spans 11 amino acids. DNA for the CDR3: TGTGCCAGCAGCCCCTCCGGCCAGCAGTTCTTC. It specifies CASSPSGQQFF.